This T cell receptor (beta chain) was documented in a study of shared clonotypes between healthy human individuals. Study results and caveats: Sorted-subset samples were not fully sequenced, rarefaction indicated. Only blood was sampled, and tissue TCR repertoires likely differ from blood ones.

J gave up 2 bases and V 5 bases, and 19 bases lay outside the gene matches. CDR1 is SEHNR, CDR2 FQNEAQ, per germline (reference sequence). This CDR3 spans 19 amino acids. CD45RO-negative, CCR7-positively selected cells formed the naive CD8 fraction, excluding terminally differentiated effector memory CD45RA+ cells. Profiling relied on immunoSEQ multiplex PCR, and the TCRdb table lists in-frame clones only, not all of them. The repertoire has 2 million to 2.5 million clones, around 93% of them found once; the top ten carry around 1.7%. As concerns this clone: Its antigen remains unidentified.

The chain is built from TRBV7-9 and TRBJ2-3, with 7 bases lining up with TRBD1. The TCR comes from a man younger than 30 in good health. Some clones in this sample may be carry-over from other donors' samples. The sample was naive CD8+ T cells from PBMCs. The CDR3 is CASSELTGYRDNPTDTQYF. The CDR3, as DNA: TGTGCCAGCAGCGAATTGACAGGGTATCGGGACAATCCCACAGATACGCAGTATTTT.